Shown below are 25 T cell receptor beta chains from a single sample sequenced in a study of shared clonotypes between healthy human individuals. Sequencing used immunoSEQ multiplex PCR; TCRdb keeps in-frame clones, though not all of them. The table lists around 600,000 clones, 95% of them singletons. Naive CD8 cells lacked CD45RO, underwent positive selection for CCR7 and left out terminally differentiated effector memory CD45RA+ cells. Sequencing was done on a sample of naive CD8+ T cells sorted from blood. These receptors came from a woman aged 30 to 39 in good health.

This clone was counted only a few times. This chain links TRBV2 with TRBJ1-5; D might be TRBD1 (6 bases). The V gene lost 3 bases and the J gene lost 7 bases, with 16 bases spanning the gap. The length of the CDR3 is 15 residues. Germline-derived CDR1 and CDR2 are SNHLY and FYNNEI. The CDR3 protein is CASSDTQGFQQPQHF. The CDR3 DNA follows: TGTGCCAGCAGTGATACTCAGGGGTTCCAGCAGCCCCAGCATTTT.

This chain uses TRBV28 with TRBJ1-5; possibly TRBD1 for D (5 bases). Germline assignment: CDR1 MDHEN and CDR2 SYDVKM. The ends were cut back, 5 bases at V and 1 base at J, with 9 bases in the middle. The length of the CDR3 is 14 residues. The CDR3 sequence: CASSRRQSNQPQHF. The CDR3, as DNA: TGTGCCAGCAGTCGTCGACAGAGCAATCAGCCCCAGCATTTT. Full variable domain (rest looked up from reference TRBV28 and TRBJ1-5): DVKVTQSSRYLVKRTGEKVFLECVQDMDHENMFWYRQDPGLGLRLIYFSYDVKMKEKGDIPEGYSVSREKKERFSLILESASTNQTSMYLCASSRRQSNQPQHFGDGTRLSIL.

The chain joins TRBV9 to TRBJ2-7; 9 bases are a match to TRBD2. Trimming took 0 bases from V and 5 from J; bases not matched to a gene: 3. The length of the CDR3 is 14 residues. CDR1 is SGDLS and CDR2 is YYNGEE in the germline V gene. The CDR3 spells CASSVGAGGNEQYF. For the CDR3, the DNA is TGTGCCAGCAGCGTAGGAGCGGGAGGTAACGAGCAGTACTTC.

The gene calls are TRBV27 and TRBJ1-6; D is uncertain. This CDR3 is built from 12 residues. V was trimmed by 6 bases and J by 9 bases, leaving 9 bases between them. The V gene's germline CDR1 is MNHEY and CDR2 SMNVEV (reference sequence). The CDR3 DNA is TGTGCCAGCAGCCCCCCCGGTTCACCCCTCCACTTT. As protein: CASSPPGSPLHF.

The genes are TRBV19 and TRBJ1-1; D possibly corresponds to TRBD1 (5 bases). The CDR3 spans 16 residues. Germline V gene lookup returns CDR1 LNHDA and CDR2 SQIVND (reference sequence). Trimming pared 4 bases from V and 6 bases from J, leaving 21 bases between. CDR3 DNA: TGTGCCAGTAGTACTCCAGTTTTCCCTTGGGGGTCTGAAGCTTTCTTT. It translates to CASSTPVFPWGSEAFF.

This clone was picked up one time. The genes are TRBV27 and TRBJ1-6; 7 bases map to TRBD1. This CDR3 has 13 residues. Losses at the gene ends were 7 bases for V and 7 bases for J; bases not matched to a gene: 4. Germline V gene data show CDR1 as MNHEY and CDR2 as SMNVEV (reference sequence). CDR3 DNA: TGTGCCAGCAAGGGGACAGTAAATTCACCCCTCCACTTT. This encodes CASKGTVNSPLHF.

The DNA of the CDR3 is TGTGCCAGCGCCTCGGGACTAGCACTTTCTGGGGCCAACGTCCTGACTTTC. Its protein product is CASASGLALSGANVLTF. The V gene is TRBV27, the J gene TRBJ2-6; 9 bases align to TRBD2. From germline, CDR1 is MNHEY and CDR2 SMNVEV (reference sequence). This CDR3 spans 17 amino acids. Trimming took 8 bases from V and 1 from J; bases not matched to a gene: 9. Full variable domain (remainder filled in from reference TRBV27 and TRBJ2-6): EAQVTQNPRYLITVTGKKLTVTCSQNMNHEYMSWYRQDPGLGLRQIYYSMNVEVTDKGDVPEGYKVSRKEKRNFPLILESPSPNQTSLYFCASASGLALSGANVLTFGAGSRLTVL.

This chain connects TRBV18 to TRBJ1-2, with D unresolved. V was clipped by 8 bases and J by 4 bases, with 14 bases between them. Germline CDR1 reads KGHSH; CDR2 reads LQKENI. CDR3 length equals 13 residues. The CDR3 region is CASRGLFFYGYTF. CDR3 in DNA: TGTGCCAGCCGTGGACTGTTTTTCTATGGCTACACCTTC.

CDR3: CSALILAGAGEQYF. Here the CDR3 DNA reads TGCAGCGCCCTAATACTAGCGGGAGCTGGTGAGCAGTACTTC. The V call is TRBV29-1, the J call TRBJ2-7; 11 bases line up with TRBD2. V gave up 7 bases and J gave up 7 bases; unmatched junction bases: 12. In germline, CDR1 is SQVTM, CDR2 ANQGSEA. This CDR3 region has 14 residues.

V usage is TRBV4-1 and J usage is TRBJ2-7; 9 bases are a match to TRBD1. Looked up from germline, CDR1 is MGHRA and CDR2 is YSYEKL. The CDR3 runs to 18 residues. Losses at the gene ends were 1 base for V and 2 bases for J; bases not matched to a gene: 12. The CDR3 reads CASSQGRVTGTGTYEQYF. CDR3 coding DNA: TGCGCCAGCAGCCAAGGGAGGGTTACCGGGACAGGGACCTACGAGCAGTACTTC.

The J gene is TRBJ2-7, the V gene TRBV5-6; 8 bases fit TRBD1. Germline V gives CDR1 SGHDT, CDR2 YYEEEE. V lost 4 bases and J lost 2; bases outside the gene matches: 2. The CDR3 sequence is 13 residues long. CDR3: CASSVRGPYEQYF. The DNA of the CDR3 is TGTGCCAGCAGCGTCAGGGGGCCCTACGAGCAGTACTTC.

The J gene is TRBJ1-3, the V gene TRBV28; weak D call: TRBD1 (6 bases). The CDR3 spans 17 residues. Germline assignment: CDR1 MDHEN and CDR2 SYDVKM. V was cut by 5 bases and J by 0 bases, with 17 bases left in between. The CDR3 DNA reads as TGTGCCAGCAGTCTGGACCGACAGGTTTACTCTGGAAACACCATATATTTT. Its translation is CASSLDRQVYSGNTIYF. The variable domain in full, completed from reference TRBV28 and TRBJ1-3, reads DVKVTQSSRYLVKRTGEKVFLECVQDMDHENMFWYRQDPGLGLRLIYFSYDVKMKEKGDIPEGYSVSREKKERFSLILESASTNQTSMYLCASSLDRQVYSGNTIYFGEGSWLTVV.

The genes are TRBV28 and TRBJ2-7, with D maybe TRBD1 (6 bases). This CDR3 has 16 residues. Trimming cost V 4 bases and J 1 base, with 17 bases left between them. Germline loops: CDR1 MDHEN, CDR2 SYDVKM. CDR3 DNA: TGTGCCAGCAGTTCCCAATTGCTCACAGGGTCCTACGAGCAGTACTTC. Protein product: CASSSQLLTGSYEQYF.

The chain couples TRBV9 to TRBJ2-7; maybe TRBD1 (6 bases). The V end was cut by 0 bases, the J end by 6 bases, with 16 bases between. Germline V gives CDR1 SGDLS, CDR2 YYNGEE. The CDR3 spans 15 residues. The chain's CDR3 is CASSVASDSNPEQYF. CDR3 coding DNA: TGTGCCAGCAGCGTAGCCTCGGACAGCAATCCCGAGCAGTACTTC. Based on the CDR3 plus reference TRBV9 and TRBJ2-7, the full variable domain is DSGVTQTPKHLITATGQRVTLRCSPRSGDLSVYWYQQSLDQGLQFLIQYYNGEERAKGNILERFSAQQFPDLHSELNLSSLELGDSALYFCASSVASDSNPEQYFGPGTRLTVT.

V is TRBV19 and J is TRBJ2-7; 11 nucleotides line up with TRBD2. The CDR3 has 15 residues. Germline V lookup: CDR1 LNHDA, CDR2 SQIVND (reference sequence). The junction had 9 bases not matched to a gene; V was cut back by 6 bases and J by 5 bases. In DNA form, the CDR3 reads TGTGCCAGTAGGGACAATAGCGGGAGGGCCGACGAGCAGTACTTC. Translated, it gives CASRDNSGRADEQYF.

V gene TRBV7-9 combines with J gene TRBJ2-7; D remains ambiguous. From germline, CDR1 is SEHNR and CDR2 FQNEAQ (reference sequence). The CDR3 totals 12 residues. With 5 bases removed from V and 2 bases from J, the gap between germline ends came to 7 bases. The CDR3 nucleotides are TGTGCCAGCAGCCCTGTCACCTACGAGCAGTACTTC. Translating it yields CASSPVTYEQYF.

The V and J genes are TRBV11-1 and TRBJ2-1, with TRBD1 identical over 8 bases. The CDR3 runs to 15 residues. V lost 5 bases, J lost 5 bases, and 8 bases stayed unmatched. Germline CDR1 is SGHAT and CDR2 is FQDESV (reference sequence). CDR3 residues: CASSERDRLNNEQFF. In DNA form, the CDR3 reads TGTGCCAGCAGCGAACGGGACAGGTTAAACAATGAGCAGTTCTTC.

This clone appeared a single time. This chain uses TRBV15 with TRBJ2-7; D might be TRBD2 (5 bases). This CDR3 is 18 amino acids long. The germline V gene has CDR1 LNHNV and CDR2 YYDKDF (reference sequence). The V end was cut by 3 bases, the J end by 6 bases, with 27 bases between. The DNA of the CDR3 is TGTGCCACCAGCAGTGCCCCCTTAGCAGCGGAAAGAAACACCGAGCAGTACTTC. Its translation: CATSSAPLAAERNTEQYF.

The sample holds one count of this clone. The chain uses TRBV19 and TRBJ1-5, with D perhaps TRBD1 (6 bases). The V end was cut by 3 bases, the J end by 5 bases, with 17 bases between. This CDR3 region has 16 residues. In germline, CDR1 is LNHDA, CDR2 SQIVND (reference sequence). The CDR3 spells CASSIGFGGADQPQHF. As DNA, the CDR3 is TGTGCCAGTAGTATTGGTTTCGGGGGCGCGGATCAGCCCCAGCATTTT.

The chain is built from TRBV5-5 and TRBJ2-7; 11 bases match TRBD1. From germline, CDR1 is SGHKS and CDR2 YYEKEE (reference sequence). CDR3 length equals 17 residues. With 4 bases clipped from V and 2 bases from J, the junction kept 11 bases outside the gene matches. The CDR3 sequence is CASSVAPRDRGTYEQYF. CDR3 coding DNA: TGTGCCAGCAGCGTGGCCCCCCGGGACAGGGGGACCTACGAGCAGTACTTC. Filled out from reference TRBV5-5 and TRBJ2-7, the complete variable domain reads DAGVTQSPTHLIKTRGQQVTLRCSPISGHKSVSWYQQVLGQGPQFIFQYYEKEERGRGNFPDRFSARQFPNYSSELNVNALLLGDSALYLCASSVAPRDRGTYEQYFGPGTRLTVT.

The chain couples TRBV5-4 to TRBJ2-7, with TRBD2 identical over 7 bases. This CDR3 has 15 amino acids. Trimming at V came to 0 bases and at J to 5 bases, leaving 8 bases not matched to a gene. Germline V gene lookup returns CDR1 SGHNT and CDR2 YYREEE (reference sequence). The CDR3 nucleotides are TGTGCCAGCAGCTTGGGGTCGGGAGGTACCGACGAGCAGTACTTC. This codes for CASSLGSGGTDEQYF.

This sequence joins TRBV7-9 and TRBJ2-7, with TRBD1 matching 9 bases. CDR1 SEHNR and CDR2 FQNEAQ come from the germline V gene (reference sequence). This CDR3 has 16 amino acids. With V trimmed by 4 bases and J by 2 bases, 9 bases remained unmatched. The CDR3 reads CASSSLQGALTYEQYF. In DNA form, the CDR3 reads TGTGCCAGCAGCTCCCTACAGGGGGCACTGACCTACGAGCAGTACTTC. The whole variable domain, remainder taken from reference TRBV7-9 and TRBJ2-7, is DTGVSQNPRHKITKRGQNVTFRCDPISEHNRLYWYRQTLGQGPEFLTYFQNEAQLEKSRLLSDRFSAERPKGSFSTLEIQRTEQGDSAMYLCASSSLQGALTYEQYFGPGTRLTVT.

This chain connects TRBV28 to TRBJ2-7, with 9 bases aligning to TRBD1. The CDR3 extends over 16 amino acids. Germline-derived CDR1 and CDR2 are MDHEN and SYDVKM. Losses at the gene ends were 3 bases for V and 5 bases for J; bases not matched to a gene: 11. The CDR3 DNA follows: TGTGCCAGCAGTTTTTGGTCCGGGACAGGGAACCACGAGCAGTACTTC. Translating gives CASSFWSGTGNHEQYF.

This chain connects TRBV27 to TRBJ2-5; D possibly matches TRBD1 or TRBD2 (5 bases each). Trimming removed 3 bases at V and 1 base at J, with 9 bases between. CDR1 MNHEY and CDR2 SMNVEV come from the germline V gene (reference sequence). The CDR3 length is 14 residues. In nucleotides, the CDR3 is TGTGCCAGCAGTTTTTTGGGGACCCAAGAGACCCAGTACTTC. Residues: CASSFLGTQETQYF.

The chain is built from TRBV7-9 and TRBJ1-1; possible D gene TRBD1, 5 bases. The CDR3 has 18 residues. Between the trimmed V and J ends, which lost 5 bases and 0 bases, there was a span of 22 bases. In germline, CDR1 is SEHNR, CDR2 FQNEAQ (reference sequence). CDR3 residues: CASSLLDLRQHMNTEAFF. The CDR3 DNA follows: TGTGCCAGCAGCCTACTCGACTTAAGACAGCACATGAACACTGAAGCTTTCTTT. The variable domain in full, completed from reference TRBV7-9 and TRBJ1-1, reads DTGVSQNPRHKITKRGQNVTFRCDPISEHNRLYWYRQTLGQGPEFLTYFQNEAQLEKSRLLSDRFSAERPKGSFSTLEIQRTEQGDSAMYLCASSLLDLRQHMNTEAFFGQGTRLTVV.